Each of the 24 T cell receptor beta chains below was sequenced from the same sample in a study of technical replicates of blood from several donors. The method was immunoSEQ multiplex PCR; TCRdb's version includes in-frame clones alone and lacks a portion of them. This sample has approximately 6,900 clones, with 96% found just once. Sequenced input: PBMCs. Receptor source: a human donor in good health.

This clone was counted a single time. V and J are TRBV7-9 and TRBJ2-7, with D maybe TRBD2 (7 bases). The CDR3 consists of 14 residues. The V end lost 3 bases, the J end lost 4 bases, and 13 bases lay between the germline ends. In germline, CDR1 is SEHNR, CDR2 FQNEAQ (reference sequence). CDR3 coding DNA: TGTGCCAGCAGCTTCCGGGGGGCTGGGTACGAGCAGTACTTC. Its protein is CASSFRGAGYEQYF.

The chain carries TRBV5-1 and TRBJ2-2; TRBD1 matches at 10 bases. Germline V gene lookup returns CDR1 SGHRS and CDR2 YFSETQ. The CDR3 contains 15 residues. Trimming at V came to 4 bases and at J to 6 bases, leaving 6 bases not matched to a gene. The CDR3, as DNA: TGCGCCAGCAGCGAGGGACAGGGGTTGCCCGGGGAGCTGTTTTTT. Amino acids: CASSEGQGLPGELFF.

The rearrangement joins TRBV30 to TRBJ1-3; 7 nucleotides align to TRBD1. In germline, CDR1 is GTSNPN, CDR2 SVGIG (reference sequence). After removal of 1 base from V and 9 bases from J, the junction contained 6 bases not matched to a gene. This CDR3 is built from 13 residues. CDR3 protein: CAWSDRGAGTIYF. The CDR3 DNA follows: TGTGCCTGGAGTGACAGGGGCGCGGGCACCATATATTTT.

The V gene is TRBV7-7, the J gene TRBJ2-5, with 8 bases fitting TRBD2. Per the germline V gene, CDR1 is SSHAT and CDR2 is FNYEAQ (reference sequence). The CDR3 is made up of 17 amino acids. After removal of 1 base from V and 4 bases from J, the junction contained 11 bases not matched to a gene. The CDR3 region is CASSLEVSGSFAETQYF. CDR3 in DNA: TGTGCCAGCAGCTTAGAGGTCAGCGGGAGTTTCGCAGAGACCCAGTACTTC.

CDR3 sequence: CASSLVADEQFF. In DNA form, the CDR3 reads TGTGCCAGCAGCTTAGTAGCAGATGAGCAGTTCTTC. The rearrangement joins TRBV7-9 to TRBJ2-1; D unresolved. V gave up 1 base and J gave up 8 bases, with 6 bases separating them. This CDR3 has 12 residues. Germline V gene lookup returns CDR1 SEHNR and CDR2 FQNEAQ (reference sequence). Supplemented by reference TRBV7-9 and TRBJ2-1, the full variable domain reads DTGVSQNPRHKITKRGQNVTFRCDPISEHNRLYWYRQTLGQGPEFLTYFQNEAQLEKSRLLSDRFSAERPKGSFSTLEIQRTEQGDSAMYLCASSLVADEQFFGPGTRLTVL.

V and J are TRBV28 and TRBJ2-7, with TRBD2 identical over 7 bases. The junction had 16 bases not matched to a gene; V was cut back by 3 bases and J by 2 bases. This CDR3 is 18 amino acids long. Germline CDR1 reads MDHEN; CDR2 reads SYDVKM. The CDR3 is CASSFRVILTGGTYEQYF. CDR3 in DNA: TGTGCCAGCAGTTTTCGGGTGATACTGACGGGAGGTACCTACGAGCAGTACTTC.

This chain links TRBV5-4 with TRBJ2-7; 11 nucleotides agree with TRBD1. Germline V CDR1 and CDR2: SGHNT, YYREEE (reference sequence). The junction had 7 bases not matched to a gene; V was cut back by 3 bases and J by 5 bases. The CDR3 consists of 15 residues. In DNA form, the CDR3 reads TGTGCCAGCAGCTCCACCGGGACAGGGGGTGACGAGCAGTACTTC. This sequence encodes CASSSTGTGGDEQYF.

This clone is a singleton in its sample. This rearrangement joins TRBV5-1 to TRBJ2-7; 9 bases line up with TRBD2. CDR3 length equals 17 residues. Looked up from germline, CDR1 is SGHRS and CDR2 is YFSETQ. V dropped 1 base and J dropped 1; count of bases not matched to a gene: 9. The CDR3 reads CASSLTSSGRLSYEQYF. CDR3 DNA: TGCGCCAGCAGCTTGACTTCCAGCGGGAGGTTGTCCTACGAGCAGTACTTC.

The V call is TRBV5-1, the J call TRBJ2-7, with TRBD1 identical over 8 bases. Germline CDR1 and CDR2: SGHRS and YFSETQ. J gave up 2 bases and V 1 base, and 5 bases lay outside the gene matches. This CDR3 has 15 amino acids. CDR3 nucleotide sequence: TGCGCCAGCAGCTTGAATCCGGGACAGGCCTACGAGCAGTACTTC. It is translated as CASSLNPGQAYEQYF.

This clone occurred a few times. The J gene is TRBJ2-1, the V gene TRBV7-9; the match to TRBD1 covers 7 bases. This CDR3 region has 16 residues. Germline CDR1 SEHNR, CDR2 FQNEAQ (reference sequence). The junction had 11 bases not matched to a gene; V was cut back by 6 bases and J by 3 bases. CDR3 DNA: TGTGCCAGCAGTTCAACAGGGGTCGGTTTCTACAATGAGCAGTTCTTC. Encoded protein: CASSSTGVGFYNEQFF.

V and J are TRBV5-3 and TRBJ2-7, with D perhaps TRBD1 (5 bases). TRBV5-3 counts as an open reading frame of uncertain function. Trimming removed 2 bases from V and 3 bases from J, with 18 bases in between. This CDR3 spans 16 amino acids. The CDR3 here is CARSLPGWGNYYEQYF. In nucleotides, the CDR3 is TGTGCCAGAAGCTTACCAGGGTGGGGAAATTACTACGAGCAGTACTTC.

This CDR3 reads CATSRDVGELFF. In DNA form, the CDR3 reads TGTGCCACCAGCAGAGATGTAGGGGAGCTGTTTTTT. The chain recombines TRBV15 with TRBJ2-2, with D hard to call. CDR1 is LNHNV, CDR2 YYDKDF, per germline (reference sequence). The CDR3 loop spans 12 amino acids. Trimming removed 0 bases from V and 8 bases from J, with 4 bases in between.

J is TRBJ1-4 and V is TRBV5-1, with D perhaps matching TRBD1 (5 bases). Germline loops: CDR1 SGHRS, CDR2 YFSETQ. This CDR3 has 15 residues. V was trimmed by 0 bases and J by 7 bases, leaving 13 bases between them. The CDR3 bases are TGCGCCAGCAGCTTGGGAACAGGACGGAGTGAAAAACTGTTTTTT. Translation: CASSLGTGRSEKLFF. Full variable domain (rest looked up from reference TRBV5-1 and TRBJ1-4): KAGVTQTPRYLIKTRGQQVTLSCSPISGHRSVSWYQQTPGQGLQFLFEYFSETQRNKGNFPGRFSGRQFSNSRSEMNVSTLELGDSALYLCASSLGTGRSEKLFFGSGTQLSVL.

The chain uses TRBV6-5 and TRBJ1-2; D is possibly TRBD1 (5 bases). Germline V gene sequence: CDR1 MNHEY, CDR2 SVGAGI. The V and J ends lost 0 bases and 8 bases respectively, with 13 bases between them. The CDR3 has 14 residues. CDR3 in DNA: TGTGCCAGCAGTTACTCGGGGGGAGCTCAGGGCTACACCTTC. Translating gives CASSYSGGAQGYTF.

The chain has TRBV30 and TRBJ2-7, with 7 bases identical to TRBD1. Germline lookup yields CDR1 GTSNPN and CDR2 SVGIG (reference sequence). The CDR3 consists of 14 residues. The trim removed 0 bases at V and 5 bases at J, leaving 7 bases unmatched. The CDR3 is CAWSVPQGVHEQYF. CDR3 coding DNA: TGTGCCTGGAGTGTACCCCAGGGGGTCCACGAGCAGTACTTC.

The gene calls are TRBV7-6 and TRBJ2-7, with 12 bases identical to TRBD2. Germline loops: CDR1 SGHVS, CDR2 FNYEAQ. Trimming at V came to 5 bases and at J to 6 bases, leaving 8 bases not matched to a gene. The length of the CDR3 is 15 residues. This chain's CDR3 is CASSRLAGEISEQYF. The CDR3 DNA follows: TGTGCCAGCAGCCGACTAGCGGGAGAAATTTCCGAGCAGTACTTC.

This clone was recorded once. V usage is TRBV6-1 and J usage is TRBJ1-2, with D maybe TRBD1 (6 bases). The CDR3 consists of 13 residues. CDR1 is MNHNS and CDR2 is SASEGT in the germline V gene. Deletions cut 4 bases from V and 6 bases from J, with 12 bases between. The chain's CDR3 is CASSVQGSDGYTF. The CDR3 coding sequence is TGTGCCAGCAGTGTGCAGGGGTCGGATGGCTACACCTTC.

J is TRBJ2-7 and V is TRBV11-2, with 13 bases identical to TRBD2. Germline CDR1 is SGHAT and CDR2 is FQNNGV. The V segment lost 6 bases and the J segment 4 bases; nucleotides outside the gene matches: 3. This CDR3 is built from 14 residues. CDR3 amino acids: CASRLAGGLYEQYF. The CDR3 DNA reads as TGTGCCAGCAGACTAGCGGGAGGGCTGTACGAGCAGTACTTC. Full variable domain (outside the CDR3, taken from reference TRBV11-2 and TRBJ2-7): EAGVAQSPRYKIIEKRQSVAFWCNPISGHATLYWYQQILGQGPKLLIQFQNNGVVDDSQLPKDRFSAERLKGVDSTLKIQPAKLEDSAVYLCASRLAGGLYEQYFGPGTRLTVT.

This chain links TRBV5-8 with TRBJ1-2; the match to TRBD1 covers 8 bases. Germline CDR1 is SGHTS and CDR2 is YDEGEE. This CDR3 spans 14 amino acids. V trimming: 2 bases; J trimming: 7 bases; junction bases outside the gene matches: 7. CDR3 DNA sequence: TGTGCCAGCAGCTTTCAGGACAGGGATAGTGGCTACACCTTC. Protein product: CASSFQDRDSGYTF.

The V and J genes are TRBV4-1 and TRBJ2-2, with TRBD2 identical over 11 bases. In germline, CDR1 is MGHRA, CDR2 YSYEKL. Germline trimming cut 3 bases from V and 1 base from J; bases unmatched to any gene: 7. The CDR3 covers 18 residues. DNA of the CDR3: TGCGCCAGCAGCCATTTCGAGGGACTAGCGGAGAACACCGGGGAGCTGTTTTTT. Its protein product is CASSHFEGLAENTGELFF.

This clone has a single count. The rearrangement links TRBV6-5 to TRBJ1-1, with 7 bases fitting TRBD1. CDR3 length: 11 residues. Looked up from germline, CDR1 is MNHEY and CDR2 is SVGAGI. Trimming took 2 bases from V and 11 from J; bases not matched to a gene: 2. The CDR3 region is CASSYRGQAFF. The CDR3 nucleotides read TGTGCCAGCAGTTACAGGGGGCAGGCTTTCTTT.

The chain carries TRBV10-1 and TRBJ2-3; 7 bases line up with TRBD2. The CDR3 has 18 residues. The germline V gene has CDR1 WNHNN and CDR2 SYGVQD (reference sequence). V lost 2 bases to trimming and J lost 2 bases; unmatched junction nucleotides: 13. CDR3 DNA sequence: TGCGCCAGCAGTGAGCGCCTCTACGGCGGGAGAAACACAGATACGCAGTATTTT. This gives the protein CASSERLYGGRNTDTQYF.

The V and J genes are TRBV18 and TRBJ1-2; 9 bases agree with TRBD1. There are 15 residues in the CDR3. The trim removed 3 bases at V and 2 bases at J, leaving 4 bases unmatched. Germline V gene sequence: CDR1 KGHSH, CDR2 LQKENI. The CDR3 reads CASSPQTGGNYGYTF. The CDR3 bases are TGTGCCAGCTCACCTCAGACAGGGGGGAACTATGGCTACACCTTC.

In DNA form, the CDR3 reads TGTGCCAGCAGTGATTCTCAGGGGGCGGCTAATGAAAAACTGTTTTTT. The encoded protein is CASSDSQGAANEKLFF. The V gene is TRBV25-1, the J gene TRBJ1-4; 8 bases match TRBD1. V shed 3 bases and J 3 bases; nucleotides not matched to a gene: 6. The CDR3 is made up of 16 amino acids. The V gene's germline CDR1 is MGHDK and CDR2 SYGVNS. The whole variable domain, filled in from reference TRBV25-1 and TRBJ1-4, reads EADIYQTPRYLVIGTGKKITLECSQTMGHDKMYWYQQDPGMELHLIHYSYGVNSTEKGDLSSESTVSRIRTEHFPLTLESARPSHTSQYLCASSDSQGAANEKLFFGSGTQLSVL.